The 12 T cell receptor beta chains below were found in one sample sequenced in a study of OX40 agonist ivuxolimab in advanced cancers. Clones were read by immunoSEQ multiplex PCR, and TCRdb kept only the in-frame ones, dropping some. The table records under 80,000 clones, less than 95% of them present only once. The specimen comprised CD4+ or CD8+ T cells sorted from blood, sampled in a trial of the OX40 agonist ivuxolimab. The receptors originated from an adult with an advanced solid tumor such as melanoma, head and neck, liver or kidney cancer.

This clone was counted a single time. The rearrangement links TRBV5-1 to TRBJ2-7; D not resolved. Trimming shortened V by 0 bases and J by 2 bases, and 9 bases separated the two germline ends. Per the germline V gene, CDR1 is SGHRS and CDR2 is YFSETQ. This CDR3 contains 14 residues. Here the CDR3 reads CASSLAGLPYEQYF. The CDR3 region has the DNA TGCGCCAGCAGCTTGGCCGGCCTTCCCTACGAGCAGTACTTC.

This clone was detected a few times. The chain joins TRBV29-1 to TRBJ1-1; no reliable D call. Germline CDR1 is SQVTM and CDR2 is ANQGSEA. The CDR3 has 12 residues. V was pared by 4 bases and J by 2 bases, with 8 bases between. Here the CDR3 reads CSVVRSNTEAFF. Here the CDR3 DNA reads TGCAGCGTTGTGAGATCTAACACTGAAGCTTTCTTT.

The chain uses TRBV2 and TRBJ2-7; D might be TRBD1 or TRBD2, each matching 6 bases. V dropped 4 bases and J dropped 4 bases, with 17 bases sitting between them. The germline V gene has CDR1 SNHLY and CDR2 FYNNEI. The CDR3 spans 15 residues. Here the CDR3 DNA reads TGTGCCAGCAGTGCTGGAGGGGGTCTTGTGTACGAGCAGTACTTC. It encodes CASSAGGGLVYEQYF.

CDR3 protein: CASPFQGEAFF. The CDR3 region has the DNA TGTGCCAGCCCTTTTCAGGGCGAAGCTTTCTTT. V gene TRBV6-1 combines with J gene TRBJ1-1, with TRBD1 as a possible D gene (5 bases). CDR3 length equals 11 residues. The ends were cut back, 8 bases at V and 8 bases at J, with 12 bases in the middle. Germline CDR1 reads MNHNS; CDR2 reads SASEGT.

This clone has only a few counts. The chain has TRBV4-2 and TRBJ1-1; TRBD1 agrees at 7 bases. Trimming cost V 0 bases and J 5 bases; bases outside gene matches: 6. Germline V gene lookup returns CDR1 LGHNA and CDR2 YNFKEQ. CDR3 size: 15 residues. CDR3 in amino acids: CASSQETRGRTEAFF. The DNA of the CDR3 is TGTGCCAGCAGCCAAGAAACAAGGGGGCGGACTGAAGCTTTCTTT.

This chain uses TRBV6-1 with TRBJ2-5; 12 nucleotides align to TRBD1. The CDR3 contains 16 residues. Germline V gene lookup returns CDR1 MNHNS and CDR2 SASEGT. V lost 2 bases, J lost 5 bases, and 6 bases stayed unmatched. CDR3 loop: CASSESGTGGWETQYF. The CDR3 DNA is TGTGCCAGCAGTGAATCGGGGACAGGGGGCTGGGAGACCCAGTACTTC.

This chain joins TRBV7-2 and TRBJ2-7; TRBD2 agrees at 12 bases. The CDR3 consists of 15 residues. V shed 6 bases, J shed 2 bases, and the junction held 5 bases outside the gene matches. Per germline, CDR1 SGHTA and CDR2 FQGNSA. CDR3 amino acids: CASSSTSGGTYEQYF. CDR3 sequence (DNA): TGTGCCAGCAGTTCTACTAGCGGGGGGACCTACGAGCAGTACTTC.

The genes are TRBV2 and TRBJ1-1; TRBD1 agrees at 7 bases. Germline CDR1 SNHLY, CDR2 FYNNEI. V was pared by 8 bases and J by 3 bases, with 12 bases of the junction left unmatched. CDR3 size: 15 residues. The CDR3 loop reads CASQGGKRRDTEAFF. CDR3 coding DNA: TGTGCCAGCCAAGGGGGCAAAAGGCGAGACACTGAAGCTTTCTTT.

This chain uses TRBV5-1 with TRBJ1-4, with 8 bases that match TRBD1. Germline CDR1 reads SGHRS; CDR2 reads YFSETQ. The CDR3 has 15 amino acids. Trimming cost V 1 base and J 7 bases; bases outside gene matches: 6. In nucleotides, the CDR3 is TGCGCCAGCAGCTTGCTAGGACAGGGATCTGAAAAACTGTTTTTT. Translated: CASSLLGQGSEKLFF.

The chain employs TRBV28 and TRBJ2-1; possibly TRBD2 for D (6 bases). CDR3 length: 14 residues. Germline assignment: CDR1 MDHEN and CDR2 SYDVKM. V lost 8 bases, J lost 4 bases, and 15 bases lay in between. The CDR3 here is CASGHQRAYNEQFF. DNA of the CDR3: TGTGCCAGCGGACACCAGCGGGCGTACAATGAGCAGTTCTTC.

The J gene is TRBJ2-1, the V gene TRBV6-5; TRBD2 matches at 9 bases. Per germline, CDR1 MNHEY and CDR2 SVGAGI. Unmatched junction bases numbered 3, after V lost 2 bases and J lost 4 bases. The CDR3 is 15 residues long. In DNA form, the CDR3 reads TGTGCCAGCAGTTACGGGCGGGGGGGATACAATGAGCAGTTCTTC. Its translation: CASSYGRGGYNEQFF.

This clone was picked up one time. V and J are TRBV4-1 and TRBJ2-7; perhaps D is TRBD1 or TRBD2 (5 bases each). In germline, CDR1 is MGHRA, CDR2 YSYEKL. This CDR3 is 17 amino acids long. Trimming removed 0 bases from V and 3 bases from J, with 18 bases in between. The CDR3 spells CASSQDWDRGVLYEQYF. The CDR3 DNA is TGCGCCAGCAGCCAAGATTGGGACCGGGGCGTCCTCTACGAGCAGTACTTC.